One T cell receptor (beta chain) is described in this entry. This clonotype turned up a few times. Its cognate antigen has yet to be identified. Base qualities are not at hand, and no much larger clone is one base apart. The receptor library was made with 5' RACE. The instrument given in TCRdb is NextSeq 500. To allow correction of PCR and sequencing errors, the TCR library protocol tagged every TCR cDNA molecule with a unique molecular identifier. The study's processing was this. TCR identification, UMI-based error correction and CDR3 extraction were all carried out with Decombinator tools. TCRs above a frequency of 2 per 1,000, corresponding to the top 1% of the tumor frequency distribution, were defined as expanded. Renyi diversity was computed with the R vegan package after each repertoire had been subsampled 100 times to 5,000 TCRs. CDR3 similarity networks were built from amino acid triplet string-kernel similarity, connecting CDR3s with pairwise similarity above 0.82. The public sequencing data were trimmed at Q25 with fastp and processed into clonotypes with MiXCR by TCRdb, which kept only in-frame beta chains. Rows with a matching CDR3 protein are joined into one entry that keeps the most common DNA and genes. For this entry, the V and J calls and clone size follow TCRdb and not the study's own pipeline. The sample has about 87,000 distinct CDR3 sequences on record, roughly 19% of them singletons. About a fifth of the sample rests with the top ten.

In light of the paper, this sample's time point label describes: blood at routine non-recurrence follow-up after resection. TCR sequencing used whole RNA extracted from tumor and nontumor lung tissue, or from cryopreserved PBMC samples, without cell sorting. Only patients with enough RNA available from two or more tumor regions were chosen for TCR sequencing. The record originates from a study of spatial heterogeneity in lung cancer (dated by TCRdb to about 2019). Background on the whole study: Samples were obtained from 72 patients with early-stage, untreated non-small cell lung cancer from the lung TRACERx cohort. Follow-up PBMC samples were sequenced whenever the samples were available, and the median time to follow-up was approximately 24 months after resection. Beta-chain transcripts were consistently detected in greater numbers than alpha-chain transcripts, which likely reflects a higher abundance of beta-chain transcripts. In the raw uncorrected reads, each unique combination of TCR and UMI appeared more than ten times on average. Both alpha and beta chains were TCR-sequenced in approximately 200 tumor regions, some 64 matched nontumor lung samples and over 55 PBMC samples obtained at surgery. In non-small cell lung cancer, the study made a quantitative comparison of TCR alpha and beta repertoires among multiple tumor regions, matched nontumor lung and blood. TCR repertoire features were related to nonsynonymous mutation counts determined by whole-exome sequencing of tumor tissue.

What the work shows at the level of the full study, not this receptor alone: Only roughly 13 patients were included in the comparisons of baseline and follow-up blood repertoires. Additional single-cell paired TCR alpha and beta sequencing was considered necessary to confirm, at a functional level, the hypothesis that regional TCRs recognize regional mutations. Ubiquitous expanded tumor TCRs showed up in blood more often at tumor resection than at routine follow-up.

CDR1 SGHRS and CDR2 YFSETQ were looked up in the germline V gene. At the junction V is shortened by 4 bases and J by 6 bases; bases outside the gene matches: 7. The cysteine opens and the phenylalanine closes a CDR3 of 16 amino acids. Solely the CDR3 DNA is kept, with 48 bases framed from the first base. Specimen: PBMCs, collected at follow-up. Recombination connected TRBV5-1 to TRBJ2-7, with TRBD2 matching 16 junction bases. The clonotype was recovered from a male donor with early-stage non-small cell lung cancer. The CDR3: CASSEGLAGGRIEQYF. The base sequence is TGCGCCAGCAGCGAGGGACTAGCGGGAGGGCGGATCGAGCAGTACTTC.